The rows below give T cell receptor beta chains drawn from one sample of a study of cytomegalovirus exposure and HLA in healthy donors. The assay was immunoSEQ multiplex PCR, and TCRdb's table has in-frame clones only and misses some. The sample shows approximately 100,000 clones, around three quarters of them seen only once. The sequenced sample was PBMCs. Every receptor here comes from a woman aged 35 to 49 in good health and CMV-seronegative. The CDR3 runs from the conserved cysteine through the conserved F or W. The D gene is left open where the match is weak. The size field is filled for only some rows; it gives once, few, many or a size class.

V: TRBV28
J: TRBJ1-2
D: -
size: few
CDR3: CASSPGQKVYGYTF
DNA: TGTGCCAGCAGCCCTGGACAGAAAGTGTATGGCTACACCTTC

V: TRBV6-1
J: TRBJ2-7
D: -
size: -
CDR3: CASLGAPFYEQYF
DNA: TGTGCCAGCTTGGGGGCCCCCTTTTACGAGCAGTACTTC

V: TRBV7-2
J: TRBJ1-2
D: -
size: once
CDR3: CASSLIQRGGYTF
DNA: TGTGCCAGCAGCTTAATACAACGTGGTGGCTACACCTTC

V: TRBV2
J: TRBJ2-3
D: TRBD2
size: -
CDR3: CASSFRAGGLTDTQYF
DNA: TGTGCCAGCAGTTTTAGAGCGGGGGGACTCACAGATACGCAGTATTTT

V: TRBV29-1
J: TRBJ2-7
D: -
size: once
CDR3: CSVGGGSTYEQYF
DNA: TGCAGCGTTGGAGGTGGGTCAACCTACGAGCAGTACTTC

V: TRBV5-1
J: TRBJ1-1
D: TRBD1
size: -
CDR3: CASSSLTGVSTEAFF
DNA: TGCGCCAGCAGCTCCTTGACAGGGGTATCTACTGAAGCTTTCTTT

V: TRBV5-4
J: TRBJ2-6
D: -
size: -
CDR3: CASSSGAPGANVLTF
DNA: TGTGCCAGCAGCTCTGGGGCCCCCGGGGCCAACGTCCTGACTTTC

V: TRBV4-2
J: TRBJ2-5
D: TRBD2
size: once
CDR3: CASSQTGGTSRETQYF
DNA: TGTGCCAGCAGCCAAACGGGTGGGACTAGCAGGGAGACCCAGTACTTC

V: TRBV9
J: TRBJ2-3
D: TRBD2
size: -
CDR3: CASSVSGGGTDTQYF
DNA: TGTGCCAGCAGCGTAAGCGGGGGGGGAACAGATACGCAGTATTTT

V: TRBV2
J: TRBJ2-7
D: -
size: -
CDR3: CASSGRPVASNSYEQYF
DNA: TGTGCCAGCAGTGGTAGGCCCGTAGCGTCCAACTCCTACGAGCAGTACTTC

V: TRBV6-5
J: TRBJ1-1
D: TRBD1
size: -
CDR3: CASRPGQKNTEAFF
DNA: TGTGCCAGCAGGCCGGGACAGAAGAACACTGAAGCTTTCTTT

V: TRBV9
J: TRBJ2-7
D: TRBD1
size: -
CDR3: CASSLMTGPQDEQYF
DNA: TGTGCCAGCAGCCTAATGACAGGGCCCCAGGACGAGCAGTACTTC

V: TRBV28
J: TRBJ1-2
D: -
size: -
CDR3: CASSPLEGYGYTF
DNA: TGTGCCAGCAGTCCCCTCGAGGGCTATGGCTACACCTTC

V: TRBV5-5
J: TRBJ1-4
D: TRBD1
size: -
CDR3: CASSNPTGGKLFF
DNA: TGTGCCAGCAGCAACCCGACAGGGGGAAAACTGTTTTTT

V: TRBV27
J: TRBJ2-1
D: -
size: -
CDR3: CASSRDSANNEQFF
DNA: TGTGCCAGCAGCCGGGACTCCGCGAACAATGAGCAGTTCTTC

V: TRBV7-2
J: TRBJ2-5
D: -
size: -
CDR3: CASSLVQTGTETQYF
DNA: TGTGCCAGCAGCTTAGTGCAAACAGGGACAGAGACCCAGTACTTC

V: TRBV20-1
J: TRBJ1-2
D: -
size: -
CDR3: CSARVAGSETF
DNA: TGCAGTGCTAGAGTCGCAGGCTCGGAAACCTTC

V: TRBV4-3
J: TRBJ2-3
D: TRBD2
size: -
CDR3: CASSQAASGSNTQYF
DNA: TGCGCCAGCAGCCAAGCGGCTAGCGGGAGTAATACGCAGTATTTT

V: TRBV19
J: TRBJ1-5
D: -
size: -
CDR3: CASSISPLGNQPQHF
DNA: TGTGCCAGTAGTATAAGTCCCCTCGGGAATCAGCCCCAGCATTTT

V: TRBV7-8
J: TRBJ2-7
D: -
size: -
CDR3: CASSPRGGGEQYF
DNA: TGTGCCAGCAGCCCGAGAGGGGGTGGCGAGCAGTACTTC

V: TRBV27
J: TRBJ1-5
D: -
size: few
CDR3: CASSLNSFNSNQPQHF
DNA: TGTGCCAGCAGTTTAAACAGCTTCAATAGCAATCAGCCCCAGCATTTT

V: TRBV27
J: TRBJ1-2
D: -
size: once
CDR3: CASSSQGDFNYGYTF
DNA: TGTGCCAGCAGTTCCCAAGGGGACTTTAACTATGGCTACACCTTC

V: TRBV5-6
J: TRBJ2-2
D: TRBD2
size: few
CDR3: CASSLLGGDTNTGELFF
DNA: TGTGCCAGCAGCCTCCTGGGGGGGGATACGAACACCGGGGAGCTGTTTTTT

V: TRBV9
J: TRBJ2-7
D: TRBD2
size: -
CDR3: CASSVVGLAGTEQYF
DNA: TGTGCCAGCAGCGTAGTCGGACTAGCGGGCACCGAGCAGTACTTC

V: TRBV7-9
J: TRBJ2-1
D: -
size: once
CDR3: CASLGGAGSPEQFF
DNA: TGTGCCAGCCTGGGCGGGGCAGGGAGTCCTGAGCAGTTCTTC

V: TRBV19
J: TRBJ1-5
D: TRBD1
size: -
CDR3: CASRGTRDRTVQPQHF
DNA: TGTGCCAGTAGGGGGACACGGGACAGGACAGTTCAGCCCCAGCATTTT

V: TRBV7-2
J: TRBJ2-1
D: -
size: -
CDR3: CASSSYSYNEQFF
DNA: TGTGCCAGCAGCTCCTACTCCTACAATGAGCAGTTCTTC

V: TRBV28
J: TRBJ2-2
D: TRBD2
size: -
CDR3: CASLEGRAGGTGELFF
DNA: TGTGCCAGCCTAGAAGGGCGGGCGGGGGGCACCGGGGAGCTGTTTTTT

V: TRBV5-4
J: TRBJ2-7
D: -
size: -
CDR3: CASSLGRYEQYF
DNA: TGTGCCAGCAGCTTGGGTCGCTACGAGCAGTACTTC

V: TRBV5-1
J: TRBJ2-6
D: -
size: -
CDR3: CASSPPTLSGANVLTF
DNA: TGCGCCAGCAGCCCTCCGACACTCTCTGGGGCCAACGTCCTGACTTTC

V: TRBV7-2
J: TRBJ2-2
D: TRBD2
size: -
CDR3: CANSGTSGTGELFF
DNA: TGTGCCAACTCGGGGACTAGCGGTACCGGGGAGCTGTTTTTT

V: TRBV18
J: TRBJ1-5
D: -
size: -
CDR3: CASSPLGSSSRPQHF
DNA: TGTGCCAGCTCACCACTTGGGAGCAGCTCGAGGCCCCAGCATTTT

V: TRBV27
J: TRBJ2-7
D: TRBD1
size: -
CDR3: CASSLSHVGQGAREQYF
DNA: TGTGCCAGCAGTTTATCCCATGTTGGACAGGGGGCTCGGGAGCAGTACTTC

V: TRBV9
J: TRBJ1-5
D: -
size: -
CDR3: CASSEEGNQPQHF
DNA: TGTGCCAGCAGCGAGGAGGGGAATCAGCCCCAGCATTTT

V: TRBV4-1
J: TRBJ2-1
D: TRBD2
size: -
CDR3: CASSQVGAGAIPSSYNEQFF
DNA: TGCGCCAGCAGCCAAGTGGGAGCGGGAGCAATACCGAGCTCCTACAATGAGCAGTTCTTC

V: TRBV13
J: TRBJ2-2
D: -
size: -
CDR3: CASSLGGPGGITGELFF
DNA: TGTGCCAGCAGCTTAGGAGGGCCTGGGGGGATTACCGGGGAGCTGTTTTTT

V: TRBV28
J: TRBJ2-6
D: -
size: few
CDR3: CASFAPRSSGANVLTF
DNA: TGTGCCAGTTTTGCACCGCGTAGCTCTGGGGCCAACGTCCTGACTTTC

V: TRBV5-4
J: TRBJ2-1
D: TRBD2
size: -
CDR3: CASSLASWTSGGTSYNEQFF
DNA: TGTGCCAGCAGCTTGGCTAGTTGGACTAGCGGGGGGACTTCCTACAATGAGCAGTTCTTC

V: TRBV28
J: TRBJ1-5
D: -
size: -
CDR3: CASSLGGGGNQPQHF
DNA: TGTGCCAGCAGTTTAGGCGGGGGTGGCAATCAGCCCCAGCATTTT

V: TRBV19
J: TRBJ2-3
D: -
size: -
CDR3: CASRRGLSGTDTQYF
DNA: TGTGCCAGTAGAAGGGGACTTTCGGGCACAGATACGCAGTATTTT

V: TRBV27
J: TRBJ1-1
D: TRBD1
size: -
CDR3: CASSPTGQNTEAFF
DNA: TGTGCCAGCAGCCCGACAGGGCAGAACACTGAAGCTTTCTTT

V: TRBV30
J: TRBJ2-1
D: TRBD1
size: -
CDR3: CAWSQGANNEQFF
DNA: TGTGCCTGGAGCCAGGGGGCCAACAATGAGCAGTTCTTC

V: TRBV5-4
J: TRBJ1-2
D: -
size: -
CDR3: CASRGLGGYTF
DNA: TGTGCCAGTAGGGGTTTAGGCGGCTACACCTTC

V: TRBV7-2
J: TRBJ2-3
D: TRBD2
size: -
CDR3: CASSFRGGALADTQYF
DNA: TGTGCCAGCAGCTTCCGGGGGGGGGCCTTAGCAGATACGCAGTATTTT

V: TRBV27
J: TRBJ1-6
D: -
size: -
CDR3: CASSPGTMNSPLHF
DNA: TGTGCCAGCTCTCCAGGGACAATGAATTCACCCCTCCACTTT

V: TRBV28
J: TRBJ2-7
D: TRBD2
size: -
CDR3: CASGRDYNYEQYF
DNA: TGTGCCAGCGGGAGGGACTATAACTACGAGCAGTACTTC

V: TRBV5-4
J: TRBJ1-1
D: -
size: -
CDR3: CASSSRSLGTEAFF
DNA: TGTGCCAGCAGCTCCAGGTCCTTAGGCACTGAAGCTTTCTTT

V: TRBV28
J: TRBJ1-1
D: TRBD1
size: few
CDR3: CASSLWGQGANTEAFF
DNA: TGTGCCAGCAGTTTATGGGGACAGGGGGCGAACACTGAAGCTTTCTTT

V: TRBV28
J: TRBJ1-4
D: -
size: -
CDR3: CASSLTGTYLEKLFF
DNA: TGTGCCAGCAGTTTAACCGGGACATATCTGGAAAAACTGTTTTTT

V: TRBV5-1
J: TRBJ2-5
D: -
size: -
CDR3: CASRVTPQETQYF
DNA: TGCGCCAGCAGGGTTACTCCGCAAGAGACCCAGTACTTC

V: TRBV7-9
J: TRBJ2-2
D: -
size: few
CDR3: CASSPKTQGAVNTGELFF
DNA: TGTGCCAGCAGCCCCAAAACACAGGGAGCGGTAAACACCGGGGAGCTGTTTTTT

V: TRBV6-6
J: TRBJ2-7
D: TRBD2
size: -
CDR3: CASRLGTSGSYEQYF
DNA: TGTGCCAGCAGGCTGGGGACTAGCGGCTCCTACGAGCAGTACTTC

V: TRBV5-1
J: TRBJ2-1
D: TRBD2
size: few
CDR3: CASSRGGLAGGLSNEQFF
DNA: TGCGCCAGCAGCCGGGGAGGACTAGCGGGGGGATTAAGCAATGAGCAGTTCTTC

V: TRBV19
J: TRBJ2-7
D: -
size: -
CDR3: CASSIVDTGVYEQYF
DNA: TGTGCCAGTAGTATAGTCGATACAGGAGTCTACGAGCAGTACTTC

V: TRBV18
J: TRBJ1-6
D: -
size: -
CDR3: CASSGSNSPLHF
DNA: TGTGCCAGCTCGGGCTCTAATTCACCCCTCCACTTT

V: TRBV6-5
J: TRBJ2-5
D: TRBD2
size: -
CDR3: CASSYVVAGVEEQYF
DNA: TGTGCCAGCAGTTACGTCGTAGCGGGGGTAGAAGAGCAGTACTTC

V: TRBV28
J: TRBJ2-3
D: TRBD2
size: -
CDR3: CASTSRTSGADTQYF
DNA: TGTGCCAGCACCTCCCGGACTAGCGGGGCAGATACGCAGTATTTT

V: TRBV18
J: TRBJ1-2
D: TRBD1
size: once
CDR3: CASSPTGTGKGGYTF
DNA: TGTGCCAGCTCACCAACCGGGACAGGGAAAGGAGGCTACACCTTC

V: TRBV28
J: TRBJ2-1
D: -
size: -
CDR3: CASSFPGTLNEQFF
DNA: TGTGCCAGCAGTTTTCCCGGGACACTTAATGAGCAGTTCTTC

V: TRBV6-1
J: TRBJ2-3
D: TRBD2
size: -
CDR3: CASGSAGGSADTQYF
DNA: TGTGCCAGCGGGTCAGCGGGAGGGTCCGCAGATACGCAGTATTTT